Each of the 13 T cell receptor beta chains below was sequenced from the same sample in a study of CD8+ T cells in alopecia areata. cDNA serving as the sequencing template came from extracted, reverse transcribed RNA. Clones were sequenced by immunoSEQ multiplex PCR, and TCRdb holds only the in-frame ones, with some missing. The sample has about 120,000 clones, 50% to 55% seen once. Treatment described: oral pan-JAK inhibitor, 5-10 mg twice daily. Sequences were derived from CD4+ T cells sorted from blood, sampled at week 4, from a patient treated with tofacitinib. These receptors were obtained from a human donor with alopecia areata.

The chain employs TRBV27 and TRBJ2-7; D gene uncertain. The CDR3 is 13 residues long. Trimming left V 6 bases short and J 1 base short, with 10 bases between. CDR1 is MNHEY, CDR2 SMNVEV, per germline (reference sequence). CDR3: CASRGSGSYEQYF. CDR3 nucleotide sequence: TGTGCCAGCAGGGGTAGTGGATCCTACGAGCAGTACTTC.

CDR3 coding DNA: TGTGCCTGGAACAGACGAGGTTCGGCTGAAGCTTTCTTT. Protein product: CAWNRRGSAEAFF. The chain employs TRBV30 and TRBJ1-1; D call uncertain. The germline V gene encodes CDR1 GTSNPN and CDR2 SVGIG (reference sequence). The CDR3 contains 13 residues. Trimming took 4 bases from V and 6 from J, leaving 15 bases between them.

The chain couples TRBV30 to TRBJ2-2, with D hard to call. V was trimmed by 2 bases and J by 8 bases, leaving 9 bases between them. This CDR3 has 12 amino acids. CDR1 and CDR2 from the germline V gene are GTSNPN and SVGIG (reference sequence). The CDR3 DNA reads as TGTGCCTGGAGTCTAACTTCTGGGGAGCTGTTTTTT. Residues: CAWSLTSGELFF.

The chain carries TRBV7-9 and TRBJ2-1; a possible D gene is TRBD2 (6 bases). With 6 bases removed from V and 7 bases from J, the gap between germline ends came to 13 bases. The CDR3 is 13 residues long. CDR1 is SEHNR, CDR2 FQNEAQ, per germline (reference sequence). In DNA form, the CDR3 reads TGTGCCAGCAGTTTGGAGGGCAGGAATGAGCAGTTCTTC. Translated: CASSLEGRNEQFF. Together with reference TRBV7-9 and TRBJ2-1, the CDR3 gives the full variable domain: DTGVSQNPRHKITKRGQNVTFRCDPISEHNRLYWYRQTLGQGPEFLTYFQNEAQLEKSRLLSDRFSAERPKGSFSTLEIQRTEQGDSAMYLCASSLEGRNEQFFGPGTRLTVL.

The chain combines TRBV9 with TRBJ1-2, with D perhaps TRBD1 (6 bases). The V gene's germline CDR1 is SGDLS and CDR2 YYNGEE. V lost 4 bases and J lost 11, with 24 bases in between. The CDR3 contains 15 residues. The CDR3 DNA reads TGTGCCAGCAGCCCGCCAGGACAGACGCCTAGGAGGTACACCTTC. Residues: CASSPPGQTPRRYTF.

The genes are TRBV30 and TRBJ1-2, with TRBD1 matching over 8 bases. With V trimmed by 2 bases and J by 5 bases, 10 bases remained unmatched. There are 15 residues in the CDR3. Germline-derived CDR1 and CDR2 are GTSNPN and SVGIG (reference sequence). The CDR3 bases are TGTGCCTGGAGTCCCCCAGGGGGCGCAGGATATGGCTACACCTTC. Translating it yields CAWSPPGGAGYGYTF.

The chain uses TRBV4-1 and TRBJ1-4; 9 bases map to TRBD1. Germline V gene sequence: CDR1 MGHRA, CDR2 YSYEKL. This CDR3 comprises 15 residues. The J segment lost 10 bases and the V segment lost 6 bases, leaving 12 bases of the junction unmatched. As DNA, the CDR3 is TGCGCCAGCAGTCCGCTACAGGGGGCGCAAGGAAAACTGTTTTTT. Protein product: CASSPLQGAQGKLFF.

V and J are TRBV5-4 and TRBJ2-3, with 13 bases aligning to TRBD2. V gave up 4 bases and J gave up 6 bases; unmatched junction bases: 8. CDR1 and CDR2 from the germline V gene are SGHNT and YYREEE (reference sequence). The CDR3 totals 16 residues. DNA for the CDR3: TGTGCCAGCAGCCCCGGACTAGCGGGAGTAGGTGATACGCAGTATTTT. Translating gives CASSPGLAGVGDTQYF.

In nucleotides, the CDR3 is TGCGCCAGCAGCTTGACGGGGGGCACCCCGGGCTACACCTTC. Translation: CASSLTGGTPGYTF. This sequence joins TRBV5-1 and TRBJ1-2; TRBD1 is a possible D gene (6 bases). The V end lost 1 base, the J end lost 8 bases, and 15 bases lay between the germline ends. The CDR3 is made up of 14 amino acids. CDR1 is SGHRS and CDR2 is YFSETQ in the germline V gene.

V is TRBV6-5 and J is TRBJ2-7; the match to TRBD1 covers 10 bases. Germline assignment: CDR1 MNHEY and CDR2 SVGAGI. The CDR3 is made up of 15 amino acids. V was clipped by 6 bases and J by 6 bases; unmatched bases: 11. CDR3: CASRSGGTGVLEQYF. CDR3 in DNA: TGTGCCAGCAGAAGCGGAGGGACAGGGGTTCTCGAGCAGTACTTC.

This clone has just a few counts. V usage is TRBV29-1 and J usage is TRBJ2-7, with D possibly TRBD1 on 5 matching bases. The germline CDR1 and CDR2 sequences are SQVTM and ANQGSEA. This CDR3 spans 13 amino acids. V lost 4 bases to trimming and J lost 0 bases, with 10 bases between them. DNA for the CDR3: TGCAGCGTTGTCAGGGAAGGCTCCTACGAGCAGTACTTC. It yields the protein CSVVREGSYEQYF.

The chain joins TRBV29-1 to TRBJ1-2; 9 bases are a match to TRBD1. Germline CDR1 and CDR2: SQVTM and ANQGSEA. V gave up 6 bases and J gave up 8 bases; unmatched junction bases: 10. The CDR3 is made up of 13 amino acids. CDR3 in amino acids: CSVVRTGVEGYTF. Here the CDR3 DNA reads TGCAGCGTGGTACGGACAGGGGTTGAAGGCTACACCTTC.

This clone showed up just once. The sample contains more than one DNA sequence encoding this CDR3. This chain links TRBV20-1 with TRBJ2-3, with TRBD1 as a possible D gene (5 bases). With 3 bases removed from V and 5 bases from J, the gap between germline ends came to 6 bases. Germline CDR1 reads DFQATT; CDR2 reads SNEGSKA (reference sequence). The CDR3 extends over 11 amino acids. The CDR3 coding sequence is TGCAGTGCTAGTAGGGGAGATACGCAGTATTTT. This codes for CSASRGDTQYF.